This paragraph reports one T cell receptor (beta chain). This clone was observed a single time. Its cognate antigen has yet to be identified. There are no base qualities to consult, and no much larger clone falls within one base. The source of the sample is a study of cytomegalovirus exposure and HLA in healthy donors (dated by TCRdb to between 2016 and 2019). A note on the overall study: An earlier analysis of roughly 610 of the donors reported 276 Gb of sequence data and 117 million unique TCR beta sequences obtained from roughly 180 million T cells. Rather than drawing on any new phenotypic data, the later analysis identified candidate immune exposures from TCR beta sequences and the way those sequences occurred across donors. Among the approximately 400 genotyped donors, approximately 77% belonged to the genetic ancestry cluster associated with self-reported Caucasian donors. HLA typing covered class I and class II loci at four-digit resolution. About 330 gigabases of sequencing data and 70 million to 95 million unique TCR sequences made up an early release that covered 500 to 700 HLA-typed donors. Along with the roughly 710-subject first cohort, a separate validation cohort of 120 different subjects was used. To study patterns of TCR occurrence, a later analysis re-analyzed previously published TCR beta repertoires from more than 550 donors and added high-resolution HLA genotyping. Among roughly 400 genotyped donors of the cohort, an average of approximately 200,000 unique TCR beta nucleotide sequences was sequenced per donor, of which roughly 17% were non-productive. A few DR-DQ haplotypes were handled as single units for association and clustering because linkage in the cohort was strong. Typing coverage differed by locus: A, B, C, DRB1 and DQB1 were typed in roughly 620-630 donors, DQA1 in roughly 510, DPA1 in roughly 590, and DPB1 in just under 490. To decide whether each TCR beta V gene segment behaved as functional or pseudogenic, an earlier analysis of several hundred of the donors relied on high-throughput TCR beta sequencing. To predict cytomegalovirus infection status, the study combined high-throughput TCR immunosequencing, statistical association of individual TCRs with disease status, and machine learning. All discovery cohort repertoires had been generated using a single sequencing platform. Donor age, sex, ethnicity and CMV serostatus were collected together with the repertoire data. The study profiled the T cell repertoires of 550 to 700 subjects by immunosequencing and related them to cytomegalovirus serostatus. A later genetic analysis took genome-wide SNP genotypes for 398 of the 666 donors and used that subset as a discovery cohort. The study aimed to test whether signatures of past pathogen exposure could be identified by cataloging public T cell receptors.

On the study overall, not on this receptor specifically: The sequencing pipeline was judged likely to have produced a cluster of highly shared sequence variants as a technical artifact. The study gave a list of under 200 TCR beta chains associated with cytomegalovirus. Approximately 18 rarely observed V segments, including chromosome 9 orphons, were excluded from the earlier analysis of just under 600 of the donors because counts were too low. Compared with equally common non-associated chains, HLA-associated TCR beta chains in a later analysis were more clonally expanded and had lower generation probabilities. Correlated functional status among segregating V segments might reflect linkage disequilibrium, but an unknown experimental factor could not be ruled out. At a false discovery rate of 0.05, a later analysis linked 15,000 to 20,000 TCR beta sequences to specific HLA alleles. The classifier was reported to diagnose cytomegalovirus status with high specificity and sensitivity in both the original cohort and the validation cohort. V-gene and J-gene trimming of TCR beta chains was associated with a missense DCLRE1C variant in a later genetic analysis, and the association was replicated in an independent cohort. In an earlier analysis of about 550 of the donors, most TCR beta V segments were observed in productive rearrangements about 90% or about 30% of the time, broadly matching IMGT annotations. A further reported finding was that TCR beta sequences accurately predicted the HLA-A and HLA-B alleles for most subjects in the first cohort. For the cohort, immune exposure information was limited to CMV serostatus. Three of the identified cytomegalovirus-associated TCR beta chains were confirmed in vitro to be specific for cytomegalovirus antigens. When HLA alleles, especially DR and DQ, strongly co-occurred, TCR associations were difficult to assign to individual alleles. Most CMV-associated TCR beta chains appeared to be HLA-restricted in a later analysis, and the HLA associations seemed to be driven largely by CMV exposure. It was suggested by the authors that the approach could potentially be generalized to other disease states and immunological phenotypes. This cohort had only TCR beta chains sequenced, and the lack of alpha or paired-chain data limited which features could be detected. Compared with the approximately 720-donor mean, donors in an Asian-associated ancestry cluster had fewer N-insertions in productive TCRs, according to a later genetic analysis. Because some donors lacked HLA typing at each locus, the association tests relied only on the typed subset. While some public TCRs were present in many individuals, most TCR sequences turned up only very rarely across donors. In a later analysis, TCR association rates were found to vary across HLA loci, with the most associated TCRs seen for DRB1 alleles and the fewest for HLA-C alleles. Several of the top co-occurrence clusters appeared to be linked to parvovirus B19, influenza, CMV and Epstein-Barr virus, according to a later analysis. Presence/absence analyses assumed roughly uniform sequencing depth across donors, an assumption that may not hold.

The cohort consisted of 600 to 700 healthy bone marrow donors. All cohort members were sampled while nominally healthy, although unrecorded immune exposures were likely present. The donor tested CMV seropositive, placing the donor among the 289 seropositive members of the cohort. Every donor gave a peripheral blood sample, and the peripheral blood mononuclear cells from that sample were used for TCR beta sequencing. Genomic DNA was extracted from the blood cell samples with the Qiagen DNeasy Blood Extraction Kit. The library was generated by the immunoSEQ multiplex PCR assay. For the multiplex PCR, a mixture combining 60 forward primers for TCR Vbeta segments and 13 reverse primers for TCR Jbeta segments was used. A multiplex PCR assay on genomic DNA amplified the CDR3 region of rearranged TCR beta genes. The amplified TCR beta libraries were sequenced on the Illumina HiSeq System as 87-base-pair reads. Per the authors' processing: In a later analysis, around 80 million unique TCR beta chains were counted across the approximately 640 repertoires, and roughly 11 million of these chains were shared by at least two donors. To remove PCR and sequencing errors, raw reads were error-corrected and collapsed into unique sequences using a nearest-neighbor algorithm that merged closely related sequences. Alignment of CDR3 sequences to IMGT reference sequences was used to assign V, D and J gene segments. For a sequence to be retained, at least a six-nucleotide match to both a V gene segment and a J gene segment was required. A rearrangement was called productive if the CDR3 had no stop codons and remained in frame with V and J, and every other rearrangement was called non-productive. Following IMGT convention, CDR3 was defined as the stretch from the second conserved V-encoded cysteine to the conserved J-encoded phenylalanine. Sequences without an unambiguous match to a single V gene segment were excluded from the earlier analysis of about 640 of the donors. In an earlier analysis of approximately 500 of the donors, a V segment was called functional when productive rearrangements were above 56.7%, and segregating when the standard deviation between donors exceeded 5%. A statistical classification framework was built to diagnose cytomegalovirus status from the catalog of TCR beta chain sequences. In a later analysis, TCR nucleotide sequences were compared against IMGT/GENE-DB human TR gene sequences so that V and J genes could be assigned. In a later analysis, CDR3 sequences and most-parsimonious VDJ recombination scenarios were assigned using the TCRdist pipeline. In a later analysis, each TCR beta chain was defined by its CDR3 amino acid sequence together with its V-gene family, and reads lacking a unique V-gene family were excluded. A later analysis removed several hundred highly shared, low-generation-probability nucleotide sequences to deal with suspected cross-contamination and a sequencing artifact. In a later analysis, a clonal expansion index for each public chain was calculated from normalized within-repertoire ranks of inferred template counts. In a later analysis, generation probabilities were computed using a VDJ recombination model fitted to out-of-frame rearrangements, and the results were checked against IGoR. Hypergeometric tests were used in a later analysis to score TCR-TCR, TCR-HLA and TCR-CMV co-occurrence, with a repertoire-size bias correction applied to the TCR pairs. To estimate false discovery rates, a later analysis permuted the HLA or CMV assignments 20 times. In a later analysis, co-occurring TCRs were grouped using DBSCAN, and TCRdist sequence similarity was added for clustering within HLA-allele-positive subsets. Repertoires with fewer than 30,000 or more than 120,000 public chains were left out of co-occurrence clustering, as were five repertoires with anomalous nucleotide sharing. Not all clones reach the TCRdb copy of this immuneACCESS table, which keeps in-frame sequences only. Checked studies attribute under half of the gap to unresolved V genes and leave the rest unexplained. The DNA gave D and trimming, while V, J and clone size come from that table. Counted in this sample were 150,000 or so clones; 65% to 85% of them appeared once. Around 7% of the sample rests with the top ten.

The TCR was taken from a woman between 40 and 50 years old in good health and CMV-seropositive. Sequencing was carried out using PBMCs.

The CDR3 reads as follows: CASSGGPARQPQHF. The DNA reads TGTGCCAGCAGTGGCGGGCCGGCCCGCCAGCCCCAGCATTTT. The rearrangement joined TRBV2 to TRBJ1-5; no confident D gene assignment can be made. Taken from cysteine to phenylalanine, the CDR3 has 14 residues. Only the CDR3 portion is preserved as DNA: 42 bases, with reading frame beginning at the first base. The junction shows trimming of 4 bases on V and 7 bases on J, plus 14 bases between the germline ends. In the germline V gene, CDR1 corresponds to SNHLY and CDR2 to FYNNEI.